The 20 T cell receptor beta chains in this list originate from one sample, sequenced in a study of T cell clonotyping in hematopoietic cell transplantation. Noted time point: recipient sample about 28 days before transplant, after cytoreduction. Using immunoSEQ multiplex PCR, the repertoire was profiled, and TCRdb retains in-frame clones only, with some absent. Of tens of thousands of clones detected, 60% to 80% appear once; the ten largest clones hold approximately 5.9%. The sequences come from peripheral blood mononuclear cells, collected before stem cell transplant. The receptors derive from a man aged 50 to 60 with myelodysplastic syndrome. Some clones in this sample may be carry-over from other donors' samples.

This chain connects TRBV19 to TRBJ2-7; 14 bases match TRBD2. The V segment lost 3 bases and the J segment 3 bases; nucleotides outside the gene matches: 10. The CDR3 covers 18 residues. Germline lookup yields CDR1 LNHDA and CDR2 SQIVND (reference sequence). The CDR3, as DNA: TGTGCCAGTAGTATGAAAGGGACTAGCGGGAGTTCTCGCTACGAGCAGTACTTC. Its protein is CASSMKGTSGSSRYEQYF. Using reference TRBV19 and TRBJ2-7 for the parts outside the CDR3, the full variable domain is DGGITQSPKYLFRKEGQNVTLSCEQNLNHDAMYWYRQDPGQGLRLIYYSQIVNDFQKGDIAEGYSVSREKKESFPLTVTSAQKNPTAFYLCASSMKGTSGSSRYEQYFGPGTRLTVT.

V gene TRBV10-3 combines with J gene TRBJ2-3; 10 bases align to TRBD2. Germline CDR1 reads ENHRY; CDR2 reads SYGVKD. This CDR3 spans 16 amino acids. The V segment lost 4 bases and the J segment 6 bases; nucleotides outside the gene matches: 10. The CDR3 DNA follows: TGTGCCATCAGTGCCCTTCTAGCGGGAGCGCCCGATACGCAGTATTTT. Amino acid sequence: CAISALLAGAPDTQYF.

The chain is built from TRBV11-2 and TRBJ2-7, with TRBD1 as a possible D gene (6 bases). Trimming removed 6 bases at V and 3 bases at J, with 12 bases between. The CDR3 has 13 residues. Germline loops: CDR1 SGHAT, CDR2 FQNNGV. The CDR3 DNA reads TGTGCCAGCAGTCTAGTGGACAGCTACGAGCAGTACTTC. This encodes CASSLVDSYEQYF.

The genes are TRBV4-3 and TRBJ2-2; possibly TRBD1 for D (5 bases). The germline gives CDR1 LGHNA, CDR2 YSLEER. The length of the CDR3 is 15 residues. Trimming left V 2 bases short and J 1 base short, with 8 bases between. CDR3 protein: CASSQSTENTGELFF. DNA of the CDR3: TGCGCCAGCAGCCAATCGACAGAGAACACCGGGGAGCTGTTTTTT.

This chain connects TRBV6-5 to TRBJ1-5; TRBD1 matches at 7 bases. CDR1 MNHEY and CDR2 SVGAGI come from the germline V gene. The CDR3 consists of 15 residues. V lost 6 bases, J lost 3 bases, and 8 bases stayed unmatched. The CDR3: CASRSPGQPNQPQHF. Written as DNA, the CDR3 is TGTGCCAGCAGATCCCCGGGACAGCCCAATCAGCCCCAGCATTTT.

This CDR3 reads CASTNYGRGAYQPQHF. DNA for the CDR3: TGTGCCAGCACCAACTATGGGAGAGGGGCTTATCAGCCCCAGCATTTT. The chain links TRBV5-6 to TRBJ1-5; possible D gene TRBD1, 5 bases. The ends were cut back, 6 bases at V and 5 bases at J, with 21 bases in the middle. The CDR3 totals 16 residues. Germline CDR1 and CDR2: SGHDT and YYEEEE.

The CDR3 region is CASSAILGNEQFF. The DNA of the CDR3 is TGTGCCAGCAGCGCCATCCTGGGGAACGAGCAGTTCTTC. This rearrangement joins TRBV9 to TRBJ2-1; D ambiguous. The germline CDR1 and CDR2 sequences are SGDLS and YYNGEE. This CDR3 spans 13 amino acids. Trimming removed 3 bases from V and 10 bases from J, with 14 bases in between.

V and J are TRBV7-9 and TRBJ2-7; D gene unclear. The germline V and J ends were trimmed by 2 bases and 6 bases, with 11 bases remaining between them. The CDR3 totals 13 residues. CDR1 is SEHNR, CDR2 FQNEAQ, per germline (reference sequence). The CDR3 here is CASSLSGVGEQYF. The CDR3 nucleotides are TGTGCCAGCAGCTTAAGTGGAGTGGGCGAGCAGTACTTC. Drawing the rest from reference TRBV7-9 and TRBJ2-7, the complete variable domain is DTGVSQNPRHKITKRGQNVTFRCDPISEHNRLYWYRQTLGQGPEFLTYFQNEAQLEKSRLLSDRFSAERPKGSFSTLEIQRTEQGDSAMYLCASSLSGVGEQYFGPGTRLTVT.

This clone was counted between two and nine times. Here the CDR3 DNA reads TGTGCCAGCAGTACCCAGGACAGGGGCCTAGTCGGGGAGCAGTTCTTC. The encoded protein is CASSTQDRGLVGEQFF. The chain combines TRBV27 with TRBJ2-1, with 9 bases that match TRBD1. The CDR3 is 16 residues long. With 5 bases clipped from V and 10 bases from J, the junction kept 15 bases outside the gene matches. Germline lookup yields CDR1 MNHEY and CDR2 SMNVEV (reference sequence).

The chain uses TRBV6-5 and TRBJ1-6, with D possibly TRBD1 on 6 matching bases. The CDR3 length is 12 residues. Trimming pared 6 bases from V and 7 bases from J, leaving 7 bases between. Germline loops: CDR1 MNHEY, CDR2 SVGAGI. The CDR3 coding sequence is TGTGCCAGCAGGGACAGCAATTCACCCCTCCACTTT. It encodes CASRDSNSPLHF.

Written as DNA, the CDR3 is TGTGCCAGCAGCGGACAGGGCCCCTATAATTCACCCCTCCACTTT. It translates to CASSGQGPYNSPLHF. The rearrangement links TRBV2 to TRBJ1-6; 8 bases line up with TRBD1. CDR1 is SNHLY and CDR2 is FYNNEI in the germline V gene. J gave up 2 bases and V 6 bases, and 3 bases lay outside the gene matches. The CDR3 is 15 residues long.

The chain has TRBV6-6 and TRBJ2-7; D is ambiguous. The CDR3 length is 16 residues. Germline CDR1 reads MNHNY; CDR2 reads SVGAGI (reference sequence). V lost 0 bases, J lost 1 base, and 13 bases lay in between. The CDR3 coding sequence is TGTGCCAGCAGTTACTCGACCGGAAGTCCTTCCTACGAGCAGTACTTC. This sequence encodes CASSYSTGSPSYEQYF.

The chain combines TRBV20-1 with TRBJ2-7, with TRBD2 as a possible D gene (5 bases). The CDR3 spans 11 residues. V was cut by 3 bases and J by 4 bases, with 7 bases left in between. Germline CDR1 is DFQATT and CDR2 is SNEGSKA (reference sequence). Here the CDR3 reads CSASRTYEQYF. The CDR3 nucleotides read TGCAGTGCTAGTAGGACTTACGAGCAGTACTTC.

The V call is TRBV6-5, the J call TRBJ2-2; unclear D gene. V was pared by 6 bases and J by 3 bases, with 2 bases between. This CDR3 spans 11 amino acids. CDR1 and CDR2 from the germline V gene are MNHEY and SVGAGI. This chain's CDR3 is CASRDTGELFF. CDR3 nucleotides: TGTGCCAGCAGAGACACCGGGGAGCTGTTTTTT.

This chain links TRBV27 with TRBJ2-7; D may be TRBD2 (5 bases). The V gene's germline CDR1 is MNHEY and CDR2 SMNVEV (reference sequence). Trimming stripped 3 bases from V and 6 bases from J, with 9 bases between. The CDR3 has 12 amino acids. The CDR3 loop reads CASSFGRGEQYF. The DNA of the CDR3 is TGTGCCAGCAGTTTTGGTCGGGGCGAGCAGTACTTC.

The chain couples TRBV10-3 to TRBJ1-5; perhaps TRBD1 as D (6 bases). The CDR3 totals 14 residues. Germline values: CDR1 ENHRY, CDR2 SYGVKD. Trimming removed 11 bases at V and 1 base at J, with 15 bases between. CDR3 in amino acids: CAVQQGGSNQPQHF. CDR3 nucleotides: TGTGCCGTACAGCAAGGGGGAAGCAATCAGCCCCAGCATTTT.

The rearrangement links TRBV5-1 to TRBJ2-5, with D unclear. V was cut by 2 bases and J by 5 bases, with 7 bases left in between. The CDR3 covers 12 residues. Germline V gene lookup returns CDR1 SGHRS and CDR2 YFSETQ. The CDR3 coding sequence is TGCGCCAGCAGCTTAAATTTTGAGACCCAGTACTTC. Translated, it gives CASSLNFETQYF.

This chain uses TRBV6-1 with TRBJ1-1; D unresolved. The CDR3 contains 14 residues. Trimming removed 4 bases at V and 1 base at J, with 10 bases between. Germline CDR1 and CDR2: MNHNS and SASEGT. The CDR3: CASSARSGNTEAFF. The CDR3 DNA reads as TGTGCCAGCAGTGCCAGGTCGGGGAACACTGAAGCTTTCTTT.

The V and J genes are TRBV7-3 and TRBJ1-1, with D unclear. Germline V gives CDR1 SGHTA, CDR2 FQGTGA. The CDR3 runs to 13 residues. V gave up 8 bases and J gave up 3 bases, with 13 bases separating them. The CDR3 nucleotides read TGTGCCAGCGCGGCAGGATGGGACACTGAAGCTTTCTTT. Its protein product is CASAAGWDTEAFF.

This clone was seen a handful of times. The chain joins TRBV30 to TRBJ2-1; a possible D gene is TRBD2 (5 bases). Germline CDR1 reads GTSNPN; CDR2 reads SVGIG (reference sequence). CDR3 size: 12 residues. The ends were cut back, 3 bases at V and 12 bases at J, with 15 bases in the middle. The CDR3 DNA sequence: TGTGCCTGGAGCTTTGCGGGTTGGGGGCAGTTCTTC. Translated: CAWSFAGWGQFF.